These 30 T cell receptor beta chains originate from one sample sequenced in a study of Graves' ophthalmopathy and Graves' hyperthyroidism. Scientists amplified the TCR beta CDR3 regions from RNA transcripts. RT-PCR was first run with HTBI primers, then multiplex PCR in a second round. Each CDR3 protein is one row after TCRdb ran MiXCR on the multiplex PCR reads. The sample has a few hundred thousand distinct CDR3 sequences; roughly 39% are singletons. The sequenced sample was peripheral blood or thyroid tissue (not recorded which). Receptors originate from an adult man with Graves' hyperthyroidism.

This clonotype was counted many times. CDR3 DNA sequence: TGTGCCAGCAGCTTAGGGTGGCAGCCCCAGCATTTT. This sequence encodes CASSLGWQPQHF. The rearrangement uses TRBV7-2 and TRBJ1-5, with D unresolved. The CDR3 consists of 12 residues. V gave up 1 base and J gave up 7 bases, with 5 bases separating them. CDR1 and CDR2 (germline): SGHTA, FQGNSA.

This clonotype was counted at least ten times. J is TRBJ1-3 and V is TRBV29-1; possible D gene TRBD1, 6 bases. The CDR3 has 16 amino acids. Per germline, CDR1 SQVTM and CDR2 ANQGSEA. The V gene lost 1 base and the J gene lost 3 bases, with 16 bases spanning the gap. CDR3 nucleotide sequence: TGCAGCGTTGAAGTTTTTGAGGGGGGAATTGGAAACACCATATATTTT. This sequence encodes CSVEVFEGGIGNTIYF.

This clonotype occurred a few times. The chain links TRBV12-3 or TRBV12-4 to TRBJ2-2; D possibly corresponds to TRBD2 (5 bases). Trimming left V 5 bases short and J 6 bases short, with 22 bases between. The CDR3 totals 17 residues. The chain's CDR3 is CASSESPASLMSGELFF. The CDR3, as DNA: TGTGCCAGCAGTGAATCCCCGGCTAGCCTTATGTCCGGGGAGCTGTTTTTT.

The chain has TRBV5-4 and TRBJ1-2, with unresolved D. V was clipped by 4 bases and J by 3 bases, with 13 bases between them. Germline CDR1 reads SGHNT; CDR2 reads YYREEE (reference sequence). This CDR3 comprises 14 residues. Here the CDR3 reads CASSQAGVDYGYTF. CDR3 coding DNA: TGTGCCAGCAGCCAAGCCGGTGTGGACTATGGCTACACCTTC.

This clonotype has a count of ten or more. The chain has TRBV5-1 and TRBJ1-2; D is ambiguous. The CDR3 runs to 13 residues. Trimming pared 3 bases from V and 1 base from J, leaving 7 bases between. Germline V lookup: CDR1 SGHRS, CDR2 YFSETQ. As DNA, the CDR3 is TGCGCCAGCAGCTGGACTATTAACTATGGCTACACCTTC. Protein product: CASSWTINYGYTF.

The rearrangement links TRBV6-1 to TRBJ2-3; 10 positions agree with TRBD2. V was clipped by 5 bases and J by 6 bases; unmatched bases: 11. The CDR3 is made up of 16 amino acids. Looked up from germline, CDR1 is MNHNS and CDR2 is SASEGT. The CDR3 loop is CASSFGLAGEVDTQYF. CDR3 DNA: TGTGCCAGCAGTTTCGGGCTAGCGGGAGAGGTGGATACGCAGTATTTT.

This clonotype has at least ten counts. The V and J genes are TRBV5-4 and TRBJ2-7, with 10 bases that match TRBD2. J lost 5 bases, V lost 2 bases, and 1 base had no gene match. CDR1 and CDR2 from the germline V gene are SGHNT and YYREEE (reference sequence). The CDR3 runs 13 residues. In DNA form, the CDR3 reads TGTGCCAGCAGCTTTAGCGGGAGGAACGAGCAGTACTTC. It yields the protein CASSFSGRNEQYF.

In regard to this clonotype: Possible read error: a much larger clone is one base away. This rearrangement joins TRBV20-1 to TRBJ1-5; TRBD1 might be the D (6 bases). Trimming removed 0 bases from V and 2 bases from J, with 11 bases in between. The CDR3 totals 15 residues. Germline CDR1 reads DFQATT; CDR2 reads SNEGSKA (reference sequence). The CDR3, as DNA: TGCAGTGCTAGAGACCCAGGGGAAGGCAATCAGCCCCAGCATTTT. Amino acid sequence: CSARDPGEGNQPQHF.

This clonotype was detected ten times or more. V gene TRBV10-3 combines with J gene TRBJ1-3, with D unclear. Trimming shortened V by 11 bases and J by 0 bases, and 8 bases separated the two germline ends. Germline CDR1 is ENHRY and CDR2 is SYGVKD. The CDR3 length is 12 residues. The DNA for the CDR3 is TGTGCCTCCCAGAGCTCTGGAAACACCATATATTTT. Its translation: CASQSSGNTIYF.

This clonotype was detected only once. The junction differs from germline at one of its ends, possibly a read error. This chain connects TRBV29-1 to TRBJ1-2; 7 nucleotides agree with TRBD1. The CDR3 is made up of 12 amino acids. The germline gives CDR1 SQVTM, CDR2 ANQGSEA. The CDR3 DNA is TGCAGCATTGAGGGGGCTGACTATGGCTACACCTTC. This translates into CSIEGADYGYTF.

The gene calls are TRBV24-1 and TRBJ1-2; D is undetermined. Germline loops: CDR1 KGHDR, CDR2 SFDVKD. The CDR3 sequence is 18 residues long. The V gene lost 4 bases and the J gene lost 4 bases, with 24 bases spanning the gap. The CDR3 loop reads CATSDPPRTSGSGYGYTF. CDR3 nucleotides: TGTGCCACCAGTGACCCCCCTCGGACTAGCGGGAGTGGCTATGGCTACACCTTC.

This clonotype has ten or more counts. This chain joins TRBV10-3 and TRBJ2-7, with D perhaps matching TRBD1 (7 bases). The length of the CDR3 is 16 residues. Trimming cost V 3 bases and J 0 bases, with 15 bases left between them. Looked up from germline, CDR1 is ENHRY and CDR2 is SYGVKD. CDR3 in DNA: TGTGCCATCAGTGATTCGCAGGGGGGAAGCTCCTACGAGCAGTACTTC. This encodes CAISDSQGGSSYEQYF.

The rearrangement joins TRBV20-1 to TRBJ1-1, with TRBD1 matching over 7 bases. CDR3 length: 14 amino acids. Germline V CDR1 and CDR2: DFQATT, SNEGSKA (reference sequence). Unmatched junction bases numbered 10, after V lost 6 bases and J lost 3 bases. CDR3 sequence reads: CSARDRAGDTEAFF. As DNA, the CDR3 is TGCAGTGCCCGAGACAGGGCGGGTGACACTGAAGCTTTCTTT.

The chain couples TRBV7-8 to TRBJ2-7, with D possibly matching TRBD1 (7 bases). CDR3 length: 15 amino acids. The germline gives CDR1 SGHVS, CDR2 FQNEAQ. V was cut by 1 base and J by 3 bases, with 13 bases left in between. The CDR3 DNA reads TGTGCCAGCAGCTTAGACGGCAGGGGGGACTACGAGCAGTACTTC. Protein sequence: CASSLDGRGDYEQYF.

This clonotype appeared a few times. The chain employs TRBV15 and TRBJ2-3, with TRBD2 as a possible D gene (6 bases). The CDR3 extends over 16 amino acids. CDR1 LNHNV and CDR2 YYDKDF come from the germline V gene (reference sequence). V was shortened by 3 bases and J by 0 bases, with 13 bases between the two germline ends. Here the CDR3 reads CATSSGSGASTDTQYF. CDR3 nucleotides: TGTGCCACCAGCAGCGGGAGTGGGGCTAGCACAGATACGCAGTATTTT.

This clonotype was recorded at least ten times. The chain is built from TRBV24-1 and TRBJ2-5, with 11 bases lining up with TRBD1. The V and J ends lost 3 bases and 4 bases, in that order; junction bases with no gene match: 9. This CDR3 has 17 amino acids. Looked up from germline, CDR1 is KGHDR and CDR2 is SFDVKD. The CDR3 region has the DNA TGTGCCACCAGTGATGCCCAAGGACAGGGGGCTTTAGAGACCCAGTACTTC. Translated: CATSDAQGQGALETQYF.

In this sample, this clonotype turned up a few times. V gene TRBV20-1 combines with J gene TRBJ2-3; 10 bases fit TRBD1. Germline V gene sequence: CDR1 DFQATT, CDR2 SNEGSKA (reference sequence). This CDR3 comprises 15 residues. Losses at the gene ends were 3 bases for V and 3 bases for J; bases not matched to a gene: 6. The CDR3 bases are TGCAGTGCTAGTTCCCGGGACAGGGGAACAGATACGCAGTATTTT. Translating gives CSASSRDRGTDTQYF.

This clonotype was found many times. The chain links TRBV5-6 to TRBJ1-1; 8 nucleotides line up with TRBD1. The germline V gene encodes CDR1 SGHDT and CDR2 YYEEEE. Unmatched junction bases numbered 3, after V lost 3 bases and J lost 2 bases. This CDR3 is 14 amino acids long. CDR3 sequence reads: CASSWGQVNTEAFF. The CDR3, as DNA: TGTGCCAGCAGCTGGGGACAGGTTAACACTGAAGCTTTCTTT.

The chain links TRBV10-3 to TRBJ2-7; D not certain. Trimming shortened V by 2 bases and J by 1 base, and 9 bases separated the two germline ends. Germline-derived CDR1 and CDR2 are ENHRY and SYGVKD. The CDR3 is 14 residues long. CDR3 amino acids: CAISETGVSYEQYF. The CDR3 DNA sequence: TGTGCCATCAGTGAGACTGGTGTTTCCTACGAGCAGTACTTC.

This clonotype was recorded a few times. As DNA, the CDR3 is TGTGCCACCAGCGACGGGACAGGAAATTATGAGCAGTTCTTC. It specifies CATSDGTGNYEQFF. V usage is TRBV15 and J usage is TRBJ2-1; 8 nucleotides line up with TRBD1. The germline V gene has CDR1 LNHNV and CDR2 YYDKDF (reference sequence). The ends lost 5 bases at V and 8 bases at J; junction bases unmatched: 8. The CDR3 consists of 14 residues. The full variable domain, in which reference TRBV15 and TRBJ2-1 provide the parts outside the CDR3, is DAMVIQNPRYQVTQFGKPVTLSCSQTLNHNVMYWYQQKSSQAPKLLFHYYDKDFNNEADTPDNFQSRRPNTSFCFLDIRSPGLGDTAMYLCATSDGTGNYEQFFGPGTRLTVL.

This clonotype appeared many times. The chain joins TRBV20-1 to TRBJ2-5; D remains unclear. The CDR3 runs to 15 residues. Trimming stripped 0 bases from V and 2 bases from J, with 13 bases between. CDR1 DFQATT and CDR2 SNEGSKA come from the germline V gene (reference sequence). CDR3 bases: TGCAGTGCTAGAGATCCCGGCGGAAATCAAGAGACCCAGTACTTC. It translates to CSARDPGGNQETQYF.

This clonotype was detected many times. The chain links TRBV4-2 to TRBJ1-5; TRBD1 might be the D (5 bases). Trimming left V 0 bases short and J 4 bases short, with 10 bases between. The length of the CDR3 is 15 residues. The germline V gene encodes CDR1 LGHNA and CDR2 YNFKEQ. The CDR3 region is CASSQDPGRNQPQHF. In nucleotides, the CDR3 is TGTGCCAGCAGCCAAGATCCGGGACGGAATCAGCCCCAGCATTTT.

The V gene is TRBV28, the J gene TRBJ1-5; D is uncertain. The ends were cut back, 8 bases at V and 3 bases at J, with 14 bases in the middle. CDR1 and CDR2 (germline): MDHEN, SYDVKM. The CDR3 length is 14 residues. CDR3 protein: CASGKDGFNQPQHF. The DNA of the CDR3 is TGTGCCAGCGGGAAGGACGGCTTCAATCAGCCCCAGCATTTT.

The chain links TRBV15 to TRBJ2-5, with D perhaps matching TRBD1 (6 bases). V shed 0 bases and J shed 2 bases, with 7 bases lying between them. In germline, CDR1 is LNHNV, CDR2 YYDKDF (reference sequence). The CDR3 covers 14 residues. CDR3 in amino acids: CATSRDQGQETQYF. The CDR3 coding sequence is TGTGCCACCAGCAGAGATCAGGGGCAAGAGACCCAGTACTTC.

This clonotype was seen ten or more times. The chain joins TRBV6-5 to TRBJ1-2, with a weak D call TRBD1 (5 bases). Trimming removed 5 bases from V and 8 bases from J, with 21 bases in between. Germline-derived CDR1 and CDR2 are MNHEY and SVGAGI. This CDR3 spans 15 amino acids. CDR3 region: CASSLGTFGFWGYTF. The CDR3 DNA sequence: TGTGCCAGCAGTCTCGGGACCTTCGGCTTTTGGGGCTACACCTTC.

This clonotype was seen repeatedly, ten times or more. This rearrangement joins TRBV29-1 to TRBJ1-4; a weak D match, TRBD1 (6 bases). The CDR3 length is 14 residues. Germline CDR1 and CDR2: SQVTM and ANQGSEA. The ends were cut back, 4 bases at V and 4 bases at J, with 13 bases in the middle. CDR3: CSVVTGLLNEKLFF. The CDR3 region has the DNA TGCAGCGTTGTTACAGGGCTCCTTAATGAAAAACTGTTTTTT.

J is TRBJ2-2 and V is TRBV24-1; D is unresolved. The CDR3 covers 12 residues. V gave up 7 bases and J gave up 0 bases, with 2 bases separating them. Germline CDR1 is KGHDR and CDR2 is SFDVKD. The DNA of the CDR3 is TGTGCCACCAGAGCGAACACCGGGGAGCTGTTTTTT. Its protein is CATRANTGELFF.

The rearrangement links TRBV20-1 to TRBJ2-7; TRBD2 might be the D (6 bases). Judging by the DNA end, TRBJ2-1 fits better; the J call may be wrong. Germline-derived CDR1 and CDR2 are DFQATT and SNEGSKA (reference sequence). The CDR3 loop spans 14 amino acids. The chain's CDR3 is CSARIEGRMSEQFF. For the CDR3, the DNA is TGCAGTGCTAGAATCGAGGGGAGGATGAGTGAGCAGTTCTTC.

This clonotype has ten or more counts. The V call is TRBV29-1, the J call TRBJ1-1; no firm D call. V dropped 6 bases and J dropped 1 base, with 9 bases sitting between them. Germline lookup yields CDR1 SQVTM and CDR2 ANQGSEA. This CDR3 contains 12 residues. CDR3 coding DNA: TGCAGCGTCTTTGCCGAGAACACTGAAGCTTTCTTT. It codes for CSVFAENTEAFF. Variable domain in full (rest from reference TRBV29-1 and TRBJ1-1): SAVISQKPSRDICQRGTSLTIQCQVDSQVTMMFWYRQQPGQSLTLIATANQGSEATYESGFVIDKFPISRPNLTFSTLTVSNMSPEDSSIYLCSVFAENTEAFFGQGTRLTVV.

V is TRBV7-2 and J is TRBJ2-6; the match to TRBD1 covers 9 bases. The DNA end favors TRBJ2-1, so the J call may be wrong. CDR3 length: 15 residues. Germline loops: CDR1 SGHTA, CDR2 FQGNSA. CDR3 region: CASSLAGTGPNEQFF. The CDR3 nucleotides are TGTGCCAGCAGCTTAGCGGGGACAGGGCCCAATGAGCAGTTCTTC.